Presented here are 10 T cell receptor beta chains from one specimen sequenced in a study of blood T cell repertoires in COVID-19. Assay: immunoSEQ multiplex PCR; the TCRdb copy retains only in-frame clones and omits some. In the table there are roughly 120,000 clones, 86% of which are singletons. The sequenced material came from peripheral blood. Receptor source: a man aged 70 or older who had recovered from COVID-19.

For this clone: Additional DNA sequences in this sample encode the identical CDR3. J is TRBJ2-3 and V is TRBV5-4, with TRBD1 identical over 7 bases. Trimming at V came to 4 bases and at J to 6 bases, leaving 8 bases not matched to a gene. Germline CDR1 reads SGHNT; CDR2 reads YYREEE (reference sequence). The CDR3 is 14 amino acids. In DNA form, the CDR3 reads TGTGCCAGCAGCCTTGGACAGGTTGGGGATACGCAGTATTTT. This encodes CASSLGQVGDTQYF.

The CDR3 region has the DNA TGCGCCAGCAGCCAAGGACGGGGGGCCGGGTTAGAGACCCAGTACTTC. It encodes CASSQGRGAGLETQYF. The chain is built from TRBV4-1 and TRBJ2-5; tentative D call: TRBD2 (7 bases). This CDR3 comprises 16 residues. CDR1 is MGHRA, CDR2 YSYEKL, per germline. Trimming cost V 1 base and J 4 bases, with 16 bases left between them.

V is TRBV10-3 and J is TRBJ2-5, with D possibly matching TRBD2 (6 bases). Near its end, the DNA agrees better with TRBJ2-7, so the J call may be wrong. The CDR3 sequence is 13 residues long. Germline-derived CDR1 and CDR2 are ENHRY and SYGVKD. The CDR3 is CAISQAGNYEQYF. In DNA, the CDR3 is TGTGCCATCAGTCAAGCGGGCAACTACGAGCAGTACTTC.

The CDR3 DNA reads TGTGCCAGCAGCCCCATCATGGGAGTCGGCTATGGCTACACCTTC. Translated: CASSPIMGVGYGYTF. This sequence joins TRBV5-6 and TRBJ1-2; the D is unclear. This CDR3 contains 15 residues. Germline values: CDR1 SGHDT, CDR2 YYEEEE. V shed 4 bases and J shed 4 bases, with 17 bases lying between them.

V and J are TRBV5-1 and TRBJ1-2; TRBD1 is a possible D gene (5 bases). V was pared by 1 base and J by 5 bases, with 12 bases between. The germline CDR1 and CDR2 sequences are SGHRS and YFSETQ. This CDR3 is 14 amino acids long. CDR3 in amino acids: CASSLSTAGYGYTF. CDR3 sequence (DNA): TGCGCCAGCAGCTTGTCCACGGCAGGGTATGGCTACACCTTC.

The chain carries TRBV7-9 and TRBJ1-1; no reliable D call. V lost 8 bases, J lost 0 bases, and 10 bases lay in between. Per germline, CDR1 SEHNR and CDR2 FQNEAQ (reference sequence). The CDR3 totals 13 residues. The CDR3 DNA sequence: TGTGCCAGCCTAAACGGGATGAACACTGAAGCTTTCTTT. It specifies CASLNGMNTEAFF.

The rearrangement links TRBV9 to TRBJ2-7, with 9 bases lining up with TRBD1. The length of the CDR3 is 15 residues. Germline CDR1 and CDR2: SGDLS and YYNGEE. J was trimmed by 1 base and V by 4 bases; bases with no gene match: 6. CDR3 region: CASSRLTGGSYEQYF. CDR3 coding DNA: TGTGCCAGCAGCCGCCTGACAGGGGGGTCCTACGAGCAGTACTTC.

Note on this clone: Other DNA sequences in the sample encode the same CDR3. CDR3 in amino acids: CASSSRDRNTEAFF. CDR3 coding DNA: TGTGCCAGCAGCTCTCGGGACAGGAACACTGAAGCTTTCTTT. The chain couples TRBV7-2 to TRBJ1-1; 7 bases map to TRBD1. CDR1 and CDR2 (germline): SGHTA, FQGNSA. J gave up 1 base and V 4 bases, and 3 bases lay outside the gene matches. The CDR3 is 14 residues long.

With respect to this clone: The junction differs from germline at one of its ends, possibly a read error. The same CDR3 is also encoded by other DNA sequences in this sample. V and J are TRBV29-1 and TRBJ1-2, with D uncertain. There are 12 residues in the CDR3. In germline, CDR1 is SQVTM, CDR2 ANQGSEA. The CDR3 DNA follows: TGCAGCGTTGTTGGTCAGGATGAAGGCTATACCTTC. Protein product: CSVVGQDEGYTF. Filled out from reference TRBV29-1 and TRBJ1-2, the complete variable domain reads SAVISQKPSRDICQRGTSLTIQCQVDSQVTMMFWYRQQPGQSLTLIATANQGSEATYESGFVIDKFPISRPNLTFSTLTVSNMSPEDSSIYLCSVVGQDEGYTFGSGTRLTVV.

The chain links TRBV15 to TRBJ2-7, with 8 positions matching TRBD1. J gave up 6 bases and V 2 bases, and 3 bases lay outside the gene matches. Germline CDR1 LNHNV, CDR2 YYDKDF (reference sequence). This CDR3 contains 13 residues. In nucleotides, the CDR3 is TGTGCCACCAGCAGACAGGGGGCGGGCGAGCAGTACTTC. Translation gives CATSRQGAGEQYF.